This T cell receptor beta chain was profiled in a study of CD8+CD57+ T cells in acquired aplastic anemia. All sequencing subjects had displayed CD8+CD57+ cell expansion on flow cytometry. Profiles of TCR beta VDJ and CDR3 were generated from a genomic DNA template. TCRdb redid the calling of the reads with MiXCR, one entry per CDR3 protein. The table records 120,000 or so distinct CDR3 sequences, under 65% of them present only once. In its sample, this clonotype was seen a few times. Germline CDR1 is LNHDA and CDR2 is SQIVND (reference sequence). The ends were cut back, 9 bases at V and 6 bases at J, with 12 bases in the middle. This CDR3 contains 12 residues.

The chain joins TRBV19 to TRBJ1-3; D is uncertain. Sequencing was done on a sample of sorted CD4+, CD8+, or CD8+CD57+ T cells (not recorded which) from PBMCs. This TCR was sampled from a human donor with aplastic anemia. The CDR3: CASSQRTNTIYF. The CDR3 bases are TGTGCCAGCTCTCAGCGGACAAACACCATATATTTT.